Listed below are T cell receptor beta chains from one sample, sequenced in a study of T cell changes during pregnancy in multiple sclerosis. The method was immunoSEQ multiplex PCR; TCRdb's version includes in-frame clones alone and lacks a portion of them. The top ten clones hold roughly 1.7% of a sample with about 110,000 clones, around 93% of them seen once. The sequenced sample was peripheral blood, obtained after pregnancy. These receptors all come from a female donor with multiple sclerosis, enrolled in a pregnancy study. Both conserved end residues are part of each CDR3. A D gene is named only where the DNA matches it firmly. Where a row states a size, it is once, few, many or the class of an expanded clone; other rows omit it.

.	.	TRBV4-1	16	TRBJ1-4	CASSPLGELPNEKLFF	TGCGCCAGCAGCCCCTTGGGAGAGCTTCCTAATGAAAAACTGTTTTTT
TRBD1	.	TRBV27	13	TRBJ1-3	CASKGQGTDTIYF	TGTGCCAGTAAGGGACAGGGAACTGACACCATATATTTT
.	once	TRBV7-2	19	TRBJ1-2	CASSSVLVAGRPTNYGYTF	TGTGCCAGCAGCTCCGTCCTCGTAGCGGGACGGCCCACTAACTATGGCTACACCTTC
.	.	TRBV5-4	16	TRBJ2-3	CASSLKSGTSTDTQYF	TGTGCCAGCAGCTTGAAGAGCGGAACTAGCACAGATACGCAGTATTTT
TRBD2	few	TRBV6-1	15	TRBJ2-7	CASSERDSGSYEQYF	TGTGCCAGCAGTGAAAGAGACAGCGGGAGCTACGAGCAGTACTTC
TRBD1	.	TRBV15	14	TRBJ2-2	CATRRGQGAGELFF	TGTGCCACCAGAAGGGGACAGGGGGCCGGGGAGCTGTTTTTT
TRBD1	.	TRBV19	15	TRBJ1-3	CASRKQGAEGNTIYF	TGTGCCAGCCGGAAACAGGGGGCGGAAGGAAACACCATATATTTT
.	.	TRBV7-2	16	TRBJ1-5	CASSLARQAYNQPQHF	TGTGCCAGCAGCTTAGCCAGACAGGCGTACAATCAGCCCCAGCATTTT
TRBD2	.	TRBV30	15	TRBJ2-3	CAWSVLGGRGDTQYF	TGTGCCTGGAGTGTACTAGGCGGGAGGGGAGATACGCAGTATTTT
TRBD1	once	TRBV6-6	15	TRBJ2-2	CASSTGGGNTGELFF	TGTGCCAGCTCTACAGGGGGCGGGAACACCGGGGAGCTGTTTTTT
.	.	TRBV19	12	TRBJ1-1	CASRSGNTEAFF	TGTGCCAGTAGGTCAGGTAACACTGAAGCTTTCTTT
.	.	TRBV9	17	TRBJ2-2	CASSAPTRSGSTGELFF	TGTGCCAGCAGCGCACCGACTAGGTCGGGGAGCACCGGGGAGCTGTTTTTT
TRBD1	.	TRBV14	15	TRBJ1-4	CASSPRQGVREKLFF	TGTGCCAGCAGCCCTCGACAGGGGGTGCGTGAAAAACTGTTTTTT
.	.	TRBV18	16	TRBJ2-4	CASSPPAEVAKNIQYF	TGTGCCAGCTCACCACCGGCGGAAGTAGCCAAAAACATTCAGTACTTC
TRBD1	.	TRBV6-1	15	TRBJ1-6	CASRRDSLNNSPLHF	TGTGCCAGCAGGAGGGACAGTCTAAATAATTCACCCCTCCACTTT
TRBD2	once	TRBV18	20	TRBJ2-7	CASSPIRPIVLAGAVDEQYF	TGTGCCAGCTCACCAATTCGACCGATAGTTCTAGCGGGAGCGGTCGACGAGCAGTACTTC
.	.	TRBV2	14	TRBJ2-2	CASSDQGNTGELFF	TGTGCCAGCAGTGACCAGGGGAACACCGGGGAGCTGTTTTTT
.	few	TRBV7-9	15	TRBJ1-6	CASSLGRTVNSPLHF	TGTGCCAGCAGTTTAGGCAGGACAGTGAATTCACCCCTCCACTTT
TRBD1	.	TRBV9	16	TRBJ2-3	CASSVVGDRSGNTQYF	TGTGCCAGCAGCGTAGTGGGGGACAGGAGTGGGAATACGCAGTATTTT
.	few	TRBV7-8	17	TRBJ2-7	CASSPGQGGLAVYEQYF	TGTGCCAGCAGCCCCGGACAGGGGGGACTAGCGGTCTACGAGCAGTACTTC
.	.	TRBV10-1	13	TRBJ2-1	CASSEGQHNEQFF	TGCGCCAGCAGTGAGGGACAGCACAATGAGCAGTTCTTC
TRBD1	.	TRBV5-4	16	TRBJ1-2	CASSMGQGVANYGYTF	TGTGCCAGCAGTATGGGACAGGGGGTAGCTAACTATGGCTACACCTTC
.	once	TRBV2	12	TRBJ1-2	CASSAGVGGYTF	TGTGCCAGCAGTGCAGGGGTAGGGGGCTACACCTTC
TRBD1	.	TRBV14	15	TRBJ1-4	CASSQDARGNEKLFF	TGTGCCAGCAGCCAAGATGCCAGGGGGAATGAAAAACTGTTTTTT
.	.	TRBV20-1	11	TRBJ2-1	CSARDLNEQFF	TGCAGTGCTAGAGATCTCAATGAGCAGTTCTTC
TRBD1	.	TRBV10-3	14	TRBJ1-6	CAIRPGTGDGTLHF	TGTGCCATCAGGCCCGGGACAGGCGACGGGACCCTCCACTTT
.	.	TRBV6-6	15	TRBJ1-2	CASSYGPTTNYGYTF	TGTGCCAGCAGTTACGGGCCGACTACTAACTATGGCTACACCTTC
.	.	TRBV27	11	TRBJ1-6	CARRGGFPLHF	TGTGCCCGCAGGGGAGGCTTCCCCCTCCACTTT
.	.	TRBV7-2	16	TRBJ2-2	CASSRYRFANTGELFF	TGTGCCAGCAGCCGATACAGGTTCGCGAACACCGGGGAGCTGTTTTTT
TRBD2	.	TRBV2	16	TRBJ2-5	CASSGSSGGAAETQYF	TGTGCCAGCAGTGGGTCTAGCGGGGGGGCCGCAGAGACCCAGTACTTC
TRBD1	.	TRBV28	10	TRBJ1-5	CASEGKGAHF	TGTGCCAGCGAGGGAAAGGGGGCGCATTTT
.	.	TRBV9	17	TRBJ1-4	CASSVAGTEGANEKLFF	TGTGCCAGCAGCGTAGCGGGGACGGAGGGAGCTAATGAAAAACTGTTTTTT
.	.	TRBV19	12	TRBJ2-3	CASSSGPDTQYF	TGTGCCAGTAGTAGCGGTCCGGATACGCAGTATTTT
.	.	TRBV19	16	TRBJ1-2	CASSIEAESPPYGYTF	TGTGCCAGTAGTATAGAAGCCGAAAGCCCACCCTATGGCTACACCTTC
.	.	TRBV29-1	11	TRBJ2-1	CSAGQLNEQFF	TGCAGCGCCGGACAGCTCAATGAGCAGTTCTTC
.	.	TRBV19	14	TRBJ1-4	CASSMAGLHEKLFF	TGTGCCAGTAGTATGGCGGGGCTCCATGAAAAACTGTTTTTT
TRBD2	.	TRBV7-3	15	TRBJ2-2	CASSQAGEGTGELFF	TGTGCCAGCAGCCAAGCGGGAGAGGGCACCGGGGAGCTGTTTTTT
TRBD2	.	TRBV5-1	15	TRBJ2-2	CASSPGGSRTGELFF	TGCGCCAGCAGCCCGGGGGGTTCGAGGACCGGGGAGCTGTTTTTT
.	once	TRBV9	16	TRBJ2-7	CASSADPTGPWDEQYF	TGTGCCAGCAGCGCCGACCCAACAGGCCCTTGGGACGAGCAGTACTTC
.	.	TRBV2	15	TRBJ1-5	CASRSNSYSNQPQHF	TGTGCCAGCAGGTCGAACAGCTATAGCAATCAGCCCCAGCATTTT
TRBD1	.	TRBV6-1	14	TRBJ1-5	CASSPRDRSGPQHF	TGTGCCAGCAGTCCCCGGGACAGGAGCGGACCCCAGCATTTT
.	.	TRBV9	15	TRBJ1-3	CASSVGGGIGNTIYF	TGTGCCAGCAGCGTAGGCGGGGGCATCGGAAACACCATATATTTT
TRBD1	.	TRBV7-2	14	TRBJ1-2	CASSLNRQGYGYTF	TGTGCCAGCAGCTTAAACCGACAGGGGTACGGCTACACCTTC
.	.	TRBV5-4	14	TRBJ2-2	CASSSPLDTGELFF	TGTGCCAGCAGCTCCCCCCTAGACACCGGGGAGCTGTTTTTT
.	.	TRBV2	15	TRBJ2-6	CASRQDSLEANVLTF	TGTGCCAGCAGGCAGGACTCGCTTGAAGCCAACGTCCTGACTTTC
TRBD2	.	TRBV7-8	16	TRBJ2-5	CASTTTRGLAEETQYF	TGTGCCAGCACCACGACCCGGGGACTAGCGGAAGAGACCCAGTACTTC
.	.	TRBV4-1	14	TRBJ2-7	CASSLGTVSYEQYF	TGCGCCAGCAGCCTAGGGACTGTATCCTACGAGCAGTACTTC
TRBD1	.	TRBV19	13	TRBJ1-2	CASSVTGGGGYTF	TGTGCCAGTAGTGTCACAGGGGGCGGAGGCTACACCTTC
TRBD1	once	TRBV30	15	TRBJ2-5	CAWSVSMGQGETQYF	TGTGCCTGGAGTGTTTCTATGGGACAGGGGGAGACCCAGTACTTC
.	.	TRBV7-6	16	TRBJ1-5	CASSSEGPSPNQPQHF	TGTGCCAGCAGCTCAGAGGGTCCCTCCCCCAACCAGCCCCAGCATTTT
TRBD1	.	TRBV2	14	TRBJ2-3	CASRRDRKVDTQYF	TGTGCCAGCAGGCGGGACAGGAAAGTAGATACGCAGTATTTT
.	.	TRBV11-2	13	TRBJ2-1	CASSLAAGSGQFF	TGTGCCAGCAGCTTAGCGGCGGGGTCAGGGCAGTTCTTC